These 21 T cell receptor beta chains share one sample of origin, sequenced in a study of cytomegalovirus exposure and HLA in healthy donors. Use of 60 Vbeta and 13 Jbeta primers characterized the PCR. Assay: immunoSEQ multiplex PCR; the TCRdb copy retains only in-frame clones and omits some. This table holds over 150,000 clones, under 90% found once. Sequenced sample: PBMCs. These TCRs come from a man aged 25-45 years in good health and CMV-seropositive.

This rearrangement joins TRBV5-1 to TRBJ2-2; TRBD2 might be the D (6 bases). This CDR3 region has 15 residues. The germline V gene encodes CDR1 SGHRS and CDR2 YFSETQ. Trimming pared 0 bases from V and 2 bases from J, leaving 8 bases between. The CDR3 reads CASSLAGLNTGELFF. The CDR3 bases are TGCGCCAGCAGCTTGGCGGGACTCAACACCGGGGAGCTGTTTTTT.

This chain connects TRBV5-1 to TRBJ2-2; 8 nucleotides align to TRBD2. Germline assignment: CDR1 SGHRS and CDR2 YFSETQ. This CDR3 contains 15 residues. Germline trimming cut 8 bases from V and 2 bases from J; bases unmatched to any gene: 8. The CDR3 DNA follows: TGCGCCAGTACGACCGGGACTAGAAACACCGGGGAGCTGTTTTTT. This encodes CASTTGTRNTGELFF.

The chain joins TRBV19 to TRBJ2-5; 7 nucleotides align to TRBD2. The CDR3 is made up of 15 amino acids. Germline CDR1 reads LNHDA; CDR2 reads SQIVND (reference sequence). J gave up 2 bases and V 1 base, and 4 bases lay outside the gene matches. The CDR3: CASSIGRGRQETQYF. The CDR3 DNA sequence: TGTGCCAGTAGTATAGGGCGGGGGAGACAAGAGACCCAGTACTTC.

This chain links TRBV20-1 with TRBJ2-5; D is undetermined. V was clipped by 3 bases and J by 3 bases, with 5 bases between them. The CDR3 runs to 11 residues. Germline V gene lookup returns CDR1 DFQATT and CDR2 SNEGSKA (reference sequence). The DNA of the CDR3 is TGCAGTGCTAGGAGAGAAGAGACCCAGTACTTC. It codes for CSARREETQYF.

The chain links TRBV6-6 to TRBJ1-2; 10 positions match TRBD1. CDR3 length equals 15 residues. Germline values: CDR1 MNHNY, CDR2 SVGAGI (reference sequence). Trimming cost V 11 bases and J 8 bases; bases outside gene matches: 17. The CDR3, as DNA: TGTGCCCTCAGCGGGACAGGGGATGCGGGTTGGGGCTACACCTTC. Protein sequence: CALSGTGDAGWGYTF.

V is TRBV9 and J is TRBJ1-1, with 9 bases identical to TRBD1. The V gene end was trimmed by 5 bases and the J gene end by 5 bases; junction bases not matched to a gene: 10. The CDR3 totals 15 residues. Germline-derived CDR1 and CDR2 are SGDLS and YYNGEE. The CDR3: CASSNEGQGRTEAFF. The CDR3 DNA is TGTGCCAGCAGTAACGAGGGACAGGGTAGGACTGAAGCTTTCTTT.

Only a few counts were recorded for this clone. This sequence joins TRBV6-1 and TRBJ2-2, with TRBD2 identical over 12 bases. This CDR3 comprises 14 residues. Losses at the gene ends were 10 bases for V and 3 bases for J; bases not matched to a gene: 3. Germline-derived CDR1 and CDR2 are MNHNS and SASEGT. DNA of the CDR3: TGTGCCATACTAGCGGGGGGCGACACCGGGGAGCTGTTTTTT. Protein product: CAILAGGDTGELFF.

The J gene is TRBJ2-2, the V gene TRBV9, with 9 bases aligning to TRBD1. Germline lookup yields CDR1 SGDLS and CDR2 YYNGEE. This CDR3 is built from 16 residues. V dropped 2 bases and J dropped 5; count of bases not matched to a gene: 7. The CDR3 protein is CASSVWTGAGTGELFF. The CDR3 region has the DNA TGTGCCAGCAGCGTGTGGACAGGGGCTGGGACCGGGGAGCTGTTTTTT.

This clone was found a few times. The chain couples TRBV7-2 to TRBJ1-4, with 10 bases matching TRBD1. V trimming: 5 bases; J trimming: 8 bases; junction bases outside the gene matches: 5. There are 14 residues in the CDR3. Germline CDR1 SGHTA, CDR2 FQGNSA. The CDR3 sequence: CASSPGTGAEKLFF. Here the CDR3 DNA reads TGTGCCAGCAGCCCCGGGACAGGGGCCGAAAAACTGTTTTTT.

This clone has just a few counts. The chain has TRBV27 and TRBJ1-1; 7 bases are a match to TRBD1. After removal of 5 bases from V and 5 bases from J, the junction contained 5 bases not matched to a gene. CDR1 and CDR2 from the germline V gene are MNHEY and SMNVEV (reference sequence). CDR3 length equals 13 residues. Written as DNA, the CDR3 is TGTGCCAGCAGTCAGGGACAGACTACTGAAGCTTTCTTT. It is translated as CASSQGQTTEAFF.

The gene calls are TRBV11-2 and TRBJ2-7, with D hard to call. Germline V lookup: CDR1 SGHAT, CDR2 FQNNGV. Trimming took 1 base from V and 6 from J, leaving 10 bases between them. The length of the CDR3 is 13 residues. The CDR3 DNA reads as TGTGCCAGCAGCTTAGGGTACGCCGGCGAGCAGTACTTC. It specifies CASSLGYAGEQYF.

CDR3 sequence (DNA): TGTGCCAGCAGTTTTAGGGGCGCGGGGGCTGGCACTGAAGCTTTCTTT. Amino acid sequence: CASSFRGAGAGTEAFF. The V gene is TRBV28, the J gene TRBJ1-1; maybe TRBD1 (6 bases). Germline CDR1 and CDR2: MDHEN and SYDVKM. The V end lost 3 bases, the J end lost 4 bases, and 18 bases lay between the germline ends. The CDR3 extends over 16 amino acids.

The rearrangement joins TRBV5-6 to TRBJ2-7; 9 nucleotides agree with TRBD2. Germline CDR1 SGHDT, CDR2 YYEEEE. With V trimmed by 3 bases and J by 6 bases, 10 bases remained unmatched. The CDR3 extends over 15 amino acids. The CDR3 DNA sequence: TGTGCCAGCAGCTGGGCTAGCGGGGAGAGGCCCGAGCAGTACTTC. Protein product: CASSWASGERPEQYF.

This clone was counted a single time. CDR3 amino acids: CASSLHPSADEQYF. The DNA of the CDR3 is TGTGCCAGCAGCTTACACCCCAGCGCAGACGAGCAGTACTTC. The chain combines TRBV7-8 with TRBJ2-7, with D uncertain. V lost 2 bases, J lost 5 bases, and 13 bases lay in between. Per the germline V gene, CDR1 is SGHVS and CDR2 is FQNEAQ. The CDR3 runs 14 residues.

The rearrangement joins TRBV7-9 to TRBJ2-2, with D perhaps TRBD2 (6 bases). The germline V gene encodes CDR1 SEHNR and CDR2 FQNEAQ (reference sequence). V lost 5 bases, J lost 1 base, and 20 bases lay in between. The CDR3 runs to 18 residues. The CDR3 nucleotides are TGTGCCAGCAGCGCGTTGACTAGTCCAATCGGGAACACCGGGGAGCTGTTTTTT. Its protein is CASSALTSPIGNTGELFF.

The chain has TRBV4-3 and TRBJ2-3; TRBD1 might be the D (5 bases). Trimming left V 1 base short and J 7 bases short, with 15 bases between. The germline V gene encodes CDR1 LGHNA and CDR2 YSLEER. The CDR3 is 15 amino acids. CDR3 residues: CASSQGSGIQNTQYF. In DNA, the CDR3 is TGCGCCAGCAGCCAAGGGTCAGGGATTCAGAATACGCAGTATTTT.

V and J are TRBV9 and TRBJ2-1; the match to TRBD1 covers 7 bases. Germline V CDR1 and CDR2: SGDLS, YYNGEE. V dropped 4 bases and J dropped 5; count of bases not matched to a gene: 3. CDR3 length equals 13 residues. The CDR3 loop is CASSSTGDNEQFF. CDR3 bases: TGTGCCAGCAGCTCAACAGGGGACAATGAGCAGTTCTTC. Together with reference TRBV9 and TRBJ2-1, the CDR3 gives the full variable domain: DSGVTQTPKHLITATGQRVTLRCSPRSGDLSVYWYQQSLDQGLQFLIQYYNGEERAKGNILERFSAQQFPDLHSELNLSSLELGDSALYFCASSSTGDNEQFFGPGTRLTVL.

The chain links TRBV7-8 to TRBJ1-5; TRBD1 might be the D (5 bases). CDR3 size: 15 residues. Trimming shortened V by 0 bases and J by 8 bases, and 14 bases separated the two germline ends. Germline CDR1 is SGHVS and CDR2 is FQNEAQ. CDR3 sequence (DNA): TGTGCCAGCAGCTTAGCGGCAGGGAGGGTAGAGCCCCAGCATTTT. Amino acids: CASSLAAGRVEPQHF.

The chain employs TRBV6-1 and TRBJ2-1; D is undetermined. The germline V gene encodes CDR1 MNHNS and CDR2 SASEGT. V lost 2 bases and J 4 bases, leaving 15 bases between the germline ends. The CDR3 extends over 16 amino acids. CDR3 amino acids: CASSENFPPTYNEQFF. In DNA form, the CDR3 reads TGTGCCAGCAGTGAAAACTTCCCTCCCACGTACAATGAGCAGTTCTTC.

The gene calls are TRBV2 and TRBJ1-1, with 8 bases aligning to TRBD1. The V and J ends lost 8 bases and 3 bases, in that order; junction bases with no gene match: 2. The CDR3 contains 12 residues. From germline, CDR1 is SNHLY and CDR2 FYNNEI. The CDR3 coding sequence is TGTGCCAGCGCGACAGGGGACACTGAAGCTTTCTTT. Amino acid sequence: CASATGDTEAFF.

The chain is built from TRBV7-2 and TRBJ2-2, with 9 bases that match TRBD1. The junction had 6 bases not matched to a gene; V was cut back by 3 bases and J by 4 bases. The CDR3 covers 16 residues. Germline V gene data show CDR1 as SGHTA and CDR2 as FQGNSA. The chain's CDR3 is CASSFDRGVGTGELFF. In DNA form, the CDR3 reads TGTGCCAGCAGCTTCGACAGGGGGGTAGGCACCGGGGAGCTGTTTTTT.